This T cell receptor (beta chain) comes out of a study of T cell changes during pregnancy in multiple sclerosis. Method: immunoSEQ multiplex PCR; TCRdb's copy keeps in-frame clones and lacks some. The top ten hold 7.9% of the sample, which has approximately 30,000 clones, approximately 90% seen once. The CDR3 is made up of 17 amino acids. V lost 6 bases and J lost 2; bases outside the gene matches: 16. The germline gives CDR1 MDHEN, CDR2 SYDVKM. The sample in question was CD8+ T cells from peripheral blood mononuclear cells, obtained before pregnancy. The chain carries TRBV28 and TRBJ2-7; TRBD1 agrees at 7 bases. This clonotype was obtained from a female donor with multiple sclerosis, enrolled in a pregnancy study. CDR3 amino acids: CASRQYLEGAYTYEQYF. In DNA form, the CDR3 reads TGTGCCAGCAGACAGTACCTTGAGGGGGCTTACACCTACGAGCAGTACTTC.